This T cell receptor (beta chain) was captured by sequencing in a study of monozygotic twins with inflammatory bowel disease. Per the germline V gene, CDR1 is DFQATT and CDR2 is SNEGSKA (reference sequence). The CDR3 sequence is 13 residues long. With eight separate reactions per sample, the authors made cDNA. Each UMI, carrying a 6-nucleotide sample barcode, came from template switching. TCRalpha and TCRbeta cDNA was put through two nested PCRs of approximately 17 and 9 cycles. TCRdb reanalyzed the 5' RACE reads and collapses them to one entry per CDR3 protein, without DNA. The repertoire table contains 200,000 to 250,000 distinct CDR3 sequences. In regard to this clonotype: The antigen remains undetermined.

Study outcomes and limitations: For IBD patients, clonotypes shared with others were fewer than for healthy twins, especially with disease activity.

This clonotype was obtained from a human donor with ulcerative colitis or Crohn's disease, or a healthy co-twin of an affected twin (not recorded which). The V and J genes are TRBV20-1 and TRBJ1-2; TCRdb calls TRBD1, which cannot be checked without DNA. Source material: blood. The CDR3 is CSAKRDTNYGYTF.